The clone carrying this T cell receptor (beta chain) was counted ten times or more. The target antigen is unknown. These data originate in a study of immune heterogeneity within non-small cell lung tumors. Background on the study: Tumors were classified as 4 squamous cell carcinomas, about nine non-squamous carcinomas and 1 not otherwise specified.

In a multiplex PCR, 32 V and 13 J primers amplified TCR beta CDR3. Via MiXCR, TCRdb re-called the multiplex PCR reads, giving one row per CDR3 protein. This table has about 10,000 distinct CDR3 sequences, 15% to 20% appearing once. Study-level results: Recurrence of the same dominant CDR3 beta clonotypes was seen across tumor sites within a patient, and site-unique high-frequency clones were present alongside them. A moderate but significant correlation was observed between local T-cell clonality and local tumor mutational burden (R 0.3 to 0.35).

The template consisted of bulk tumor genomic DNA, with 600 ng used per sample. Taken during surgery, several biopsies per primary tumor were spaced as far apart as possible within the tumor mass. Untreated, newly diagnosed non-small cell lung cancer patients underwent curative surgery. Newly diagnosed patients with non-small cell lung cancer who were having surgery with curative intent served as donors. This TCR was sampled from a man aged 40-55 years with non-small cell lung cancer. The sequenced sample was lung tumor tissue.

In DNA, the CDR3 is TGTGCCAGCAGCTTGGTGGGCCTCGAAACCATTCTTCAGCGAATAAACACTGAAGCTTTCTTT. Translation gives CASSLVGLETILQRINTEAFF. This chain joins TRBV5-4 and TRBJ1-1, with D unresolved. From germline, CDR1 is SGHNT and CDR2 YYREEE (reference sequence). V lost 0 bases to trimming and J lost 2 bases, with 29 bases between them. This CDR3 region has 21 residues. The full variable domain, in which reference TRBV5-4 and TRBJ1-1 provide the parts outside the CDR3, is ETGVTQSPTHLIKTRGQQVTLRCSSQSGHNTVSWYQQALGQGPQFIFQYYREEENGRGNFPPRFSGLQFPNYSSELNVNALELDDSALYLCASSLVGLETILQRINTEAFFGQGTRLTVV.